The text below deals with one T cell receptor beta chain. Its antigen is unidentified. The ViraFEST assay expanded antigen-specific CD4+ T cells with viral peptide pools before sequencing. With about ten days of culture completed, CD4+ T cells were isolated. The infection with SARS-CoV-2 (confirmed by PCR) occurred in this person between March and December 2020. The data belong to a study of vaccination effects on CD4 cells after COVID-19. Profiled with immunoSEQ multiplex PCR; TCRdb holds only in-frame clones, not every one. The sample lists about 45,000 clones, about 75% occurring once. With 1 base removed from V and 4 bases from J, the gap between germline ends came to 13 bases. The CDR3 covers 15 residues. Germline-derived CDR1 and CDR2 are LGHNA and YNFKEQ.

The V and J genes are TRBV4-2 and TRBJ2-5; TRBD1 might be the D (7 bases). This sample comprised CD4+ T cells from PBMCs cultured with a peptide pool, obtained before COVID-19 vaccination. This TCR derives from a human donor who had a prior SARS-CoV-2 infection. CDR3 nucleotides: TGTGCCAGCAGCCAAGGGACCCAGGGGGGAGAGACCCAGTACTTC. It specifies CASSQGTQGGETQYF.